The 3 T cell receptor beta chains reported below all come from one sample, sequenced in a study of shared clonotypes between healthy human individuals. Here immunoSEQ multiplex PCR was the method, and the copy in TCRdb shows in-frame clones only, minus some. The repertoire holds 2 million or so clones, with about 95% as singletons. Selected positively for CCR7 and CD45RO-negative, naive CD8 cells excluded terminally differentiated effector memory CD45RA+ cells. The sequencing input was naive CD8+ T cells sorted from blood. These receptors came from a man between 18 and 29 years old in good health.

This clone appeared a single time. This rearrangement joins TRBV30 to TRBJ2-2; 8 bases align to TRBD2. Germline assignment: CDR1 GTSNPN and CDR2 SVGIG (reference sequence). This CDR3 contains 15 residues. V trimming: 4 bases; J trimming: 0 bases; junction bases outside the gene matches: 4. The CDR3 region has the DNA TGTGCCTGGAATCGGGGGGGCTCGAACACCGGGGAGCTGTTTTTT. Its protein is CAWNRGGSNTGELFF.

The V and J genes are TRBV28 and TRBJ1-4; D unclear. With 5 bases removed from V and 0 bases from J, the gap between germline ends came to 10 bases. Per the germline V gene, CDR1 is MDHEN and CDR2 is SYDVKM. CDR3 length: 15 amino acids. The CDR3 loop reads CASSVDPTTNEKLFF. The CDR3 coding sequence is TGTGCCAGCAGTGTAGACCCAACAACTAATGAAAAACTGTTTTTT.

In DNA form, the CDR3 reads TGTGCCAGCAGCCCAACGGGTGGGACGGTTTCCCACGAGCAGTACTTC. It translates to CASSPTGGTVSHEQYF. The rearrangement uses TRBV5-6 and TRBJ2-7; D possibly uses TRBD1 or TRBD2 (5 bases each). The CDR3 is made up of 16 amino acids. V lost 4 bases and J lost 5, with 22 bases in between. Looked up from germline, CDR1 is SGHDT and CDR2 is YYEEEE.